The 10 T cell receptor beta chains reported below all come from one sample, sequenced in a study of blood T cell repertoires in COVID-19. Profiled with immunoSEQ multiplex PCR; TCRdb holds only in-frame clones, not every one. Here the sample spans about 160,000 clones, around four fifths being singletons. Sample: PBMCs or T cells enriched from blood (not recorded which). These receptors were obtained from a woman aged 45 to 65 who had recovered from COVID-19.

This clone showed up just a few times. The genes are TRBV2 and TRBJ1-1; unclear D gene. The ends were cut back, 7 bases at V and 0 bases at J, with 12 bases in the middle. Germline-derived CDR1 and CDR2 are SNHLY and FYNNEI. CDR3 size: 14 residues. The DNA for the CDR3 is TGTGCCAGCATGGTCGCGGGTATGAACACTGAAGCTTTCTTT. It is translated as CASMVAGMNTEAFF.

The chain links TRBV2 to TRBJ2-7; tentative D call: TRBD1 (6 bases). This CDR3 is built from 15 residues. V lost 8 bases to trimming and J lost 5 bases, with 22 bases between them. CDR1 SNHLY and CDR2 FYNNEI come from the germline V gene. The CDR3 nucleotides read TGTGCCAGCCTCTCTACAGGGTTATACTCGAACGAGCAGTACTTC. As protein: CASLSTGLYSNEQYF. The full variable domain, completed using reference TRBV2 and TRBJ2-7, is EPEVTQTPSHQVTQMGQEVILRCVPISNHLYFYWYRQILGQKVEFLVSFYNNEISEKSEIFDDQFSVERPDGSNFTLKIRSTKLEDSAMYFCASLSTGLYSNEQYFGPGTRLTVT.

The CDR3 here is CASSVGGVTEAFF. The CDR3 region has the DNA TGTGCCAGCAGTGTAGGAGGGGTTACTGAAGCTTTCTTT. The gene calls are TRBV2 and TRBJ1-1; weak D call: TRBD1 (5 bases). V lost 4 bases to trimming and J lost 5 bases, with 11 bases between them. This CDR3 contains 13 residues. CDR1 is SNHLY, CDR2 FYNNEI, per germline.

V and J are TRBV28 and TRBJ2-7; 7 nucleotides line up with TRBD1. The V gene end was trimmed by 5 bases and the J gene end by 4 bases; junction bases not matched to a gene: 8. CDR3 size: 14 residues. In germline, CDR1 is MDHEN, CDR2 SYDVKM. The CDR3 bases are TGTGCCAGCAGTCAAGGGACAGTGGCTTACGAGCAGTACTTC. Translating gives CASSQGTVAYEQYF.

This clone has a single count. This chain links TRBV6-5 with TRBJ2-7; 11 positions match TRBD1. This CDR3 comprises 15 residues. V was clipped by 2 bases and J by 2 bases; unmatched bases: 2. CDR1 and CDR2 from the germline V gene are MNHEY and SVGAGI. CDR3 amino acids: CASSYPGQGAYEQYF. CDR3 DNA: TGTGCCAGCAGTTACCCGGGACAGGGGGCCTACGAGCAGTACTTC.

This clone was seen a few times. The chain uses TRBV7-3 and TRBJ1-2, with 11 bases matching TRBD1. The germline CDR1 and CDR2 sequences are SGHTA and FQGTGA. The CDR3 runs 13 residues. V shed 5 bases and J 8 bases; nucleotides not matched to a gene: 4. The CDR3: CASSPDRGQGYTF. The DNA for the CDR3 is TGTGCCAGCAGCCCGGACAGGGGGCAAGGCTACACCTTC.

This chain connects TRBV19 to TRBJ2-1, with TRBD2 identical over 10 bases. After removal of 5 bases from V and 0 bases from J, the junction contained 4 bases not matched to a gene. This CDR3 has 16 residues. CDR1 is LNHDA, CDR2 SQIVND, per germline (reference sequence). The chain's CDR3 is CASSPPSGGSYNEQFF. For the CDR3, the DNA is TGTGCCAGTAGTCCGCCTAGCGGGGGCTCCTACAATGAGCAGTTCTTC.

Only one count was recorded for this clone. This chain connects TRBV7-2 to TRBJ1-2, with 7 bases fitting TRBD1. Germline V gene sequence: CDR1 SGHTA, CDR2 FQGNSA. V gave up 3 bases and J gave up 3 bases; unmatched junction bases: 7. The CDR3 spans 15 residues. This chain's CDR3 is CASSLAGGPHYGYTF. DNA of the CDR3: TGTGCCAGCAGCTTGGCAGGGGGTCCTCACTATGGCTACACCTTC.

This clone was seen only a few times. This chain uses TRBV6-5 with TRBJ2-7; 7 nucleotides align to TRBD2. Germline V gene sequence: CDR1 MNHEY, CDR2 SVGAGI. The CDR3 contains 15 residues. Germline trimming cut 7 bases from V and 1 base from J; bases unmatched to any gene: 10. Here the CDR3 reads CASIISGGESYEQYF. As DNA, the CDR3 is TGTGCCAGCATTATTTCGGGGGGAGAGTCCTACGAGCAGTACTTC.

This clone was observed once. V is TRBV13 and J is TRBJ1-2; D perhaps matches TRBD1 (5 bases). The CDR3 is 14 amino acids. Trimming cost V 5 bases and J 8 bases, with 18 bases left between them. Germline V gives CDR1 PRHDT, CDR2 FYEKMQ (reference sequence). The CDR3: CASSLPKGVTGYTF. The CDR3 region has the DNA TGTGCCAGCAGCCTCCCAAAAGGGGTAACGGGCTACACCTTC. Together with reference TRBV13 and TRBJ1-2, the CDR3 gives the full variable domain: AAGVIQSPRHLIKEKRETATLKCYPIPRHDTVYWYQQGPGQDPQFLISFYEKMQSDKGSIPDRFSAQQFSDYHSELNMSSLELGDSALYFCASSLPKGVTGYTFGSGTRLTVV.